The T cell receptor beta chain described here comes from a study of CD8 T cells in ankylosing spondylitis. General study results and limits: Matched ankylosing spondylitis synovial fluid reportedly contained a significantly enriched population of disease-linked clones. Disease-linked clones were found to be CD8+ and relatively rare in peripheral blood. A TCR beta motif of 7 or 8 highly homologous variants appeared characteristic of ankylosing spondylitis blood. Earlier reports found some motif variants in synovial fluid and blood in reactive arthritis.

V was pared by 0 bases and J by 5 bases, with 13 bases between. Germline CDR1 is SGHTA and CDR2 is FQGNSA. The length of the CDR3 is 15 residues. As to this clonotype: As yet, its antigen is unknown.

The authors made TCR beta libraries by quantitative 5'-RACE with molecular barcodes. TCRdb reprocessed the 5' RACE reads via MiXCR and lists one record per CDR3 protein. The sample includes 750,000 to 850,000 distinct CDR3 sequences, around 11% seen only once; the top ten take less than 0.65%. The rearrangement uses TRBV7-2 and TRBJ2-5; D gene unclear. The clonotype originates from a male donor with ankylosing spondylitis. Source material: blood, either unsorted or a sorted T cell fraction (not recorded which). The CDR3 here is CASSLASSWVETQYF. CDR3 DNA: TGTGCCAGCAGCTTAGCTTCCAGTTGGGTTGAGACCCAGTACTTC.